The 19 T cell receptor beta chains below all came from one sample that was sequenced in a study of OX40 agonist ivuxolimab in advanced cancers. Using immunoSEQ multiplex PCR, the repertoire was profiled, and TCRdb retains in-frame clones only, with some absent. In the table there are 100,000 to 150,000 clones, approximately 90% of which are singletons. The sample was CD4+ or CD8+ T cells sorted from blood, taken in a trial of the OX40 agonist ivuxolimab. The receptors originated from an adult with an advanced solid tumor such as melanoma, head and neck, liver or kidney cancer.

J is TRBJ1-1 and V is TRBV7-2, with D maybe TRBD1 (6 bases). V shed 1 base and J shed 1 base, with 13 bases lying between them. The CDR3 has 16 residues. From germline, CDR1 is SGHTA and CDR2 FQGNSA. CDR3 residues: CASSLVAGVTNTEAFF. Written as DNA, the CDR3 is TGTGCCAGCAGCTTAGTTGCAGGGGTAACGAACACTGAAGCTTTCTTT.

This chain joins TRBV6-5 and TRBJ1-1; TRBD1 matches at 7 bases. The V segment lost 3 bases and the J segment 6 bases; nucleotides outside the gene matches: 7. This CDR3 is built from 14 residues. Germline V gives CDR1 MNHEY, CDR2 SVGAGI. CDR3: CASSYLQGYAEAFF. The CDR3 DNA sequence: TGTGCCAGCAGTTATCTACAGGGGTACGCTGAAGCTTTCTTT.

The chain links TRBV28 to TRBJ2-1; perhaps TRBD2 as D (5 bases). The V and J ends lost 3 bases and 9 bases respectively, with 9 bases between them. The CDR3 runs 12 residues. CDR1 and CDR2 from the germline V gene are MDHEN and SYDVKM. The CDR3 nucleotides are TGTGCCAGCAGTTTTAGGCGGGTTGAGCAGTTCTTC. This translates into CASSFRRVEQFF.

The rearrangement joins TRBV18 to TRBJ1-2; a weak D match, TRBD1 (5 bases). Germline V CDR1 and CDR2: KGHSH, LQKENI. Trimming removed 4 bases from V and 4 bases from J, with 16 bases in between. The CDR3 length is 15 residues. The CDR3 nucleotides read TGTGCCAGCTCACTGCGGGCAGGGCTTGGCTATGGCTACACCTTC. Translation gives CASSLRAGLGYGYTF. The full variable domain, with the rest looked up from reference TRBV18 and TRBJ1-2, is NAGVMQNPRHLVRRRGQEARLRCSPMKGHSHVYWYRQLPEEGLKFMVYLQKENIIDESGMPKERFSAEFPKEGPSILRIQQVVRGDSAAYFCASSLRAGLGYGYTFGSGTRLTVV.

This chain uses TRBV7-8 with TRBJ1-4; TRBD1 aligns across 11 bases. The CDR3 extends over 17 amino acids. Trimming took 3 bases from V and 4 from J; bases not matched to a gene: 7. Germline V gene data show CDR1 as SGHVS and CDR2 as FQNEAQ. The CDR3 DNA sequence: TGTGCCAGCAGCTTGGGGACAGGGGGGCGTAGTAATGAAAAACTGTTTTTT. Its translation is CASSLGTGGRSNEKLFF.

The rearrangement uses TRBV4-3 and TRBJ2-7; D perhaps matches TRBD1 (6 bases). Trimming removed 0 bases at V and 4 bases at J, with 13 bases between. The CDR3 loop spans 15 amino acids. The germline gives CDR1 LGHNA, CDR2 YSLEER. CDR3 DNA: TGCGCCAGCAGCCAAGAAGGACAGACAGGTTACGAGCAGTACTTC. Its protein product is CASSQEGQTGYEQYF.

The chain has TRBV7-9 and TRBJ1-1; D possibly corresponds to TRBD1 (5 bases). The CDR3 length is 16 residues. V was trimmed by 1 base and J by 1 base, leaving 13 bases between them. Per germline, CDR1 SEHNR and CDR2 FQNEAQ (reference sequence). The CDR3 DNA is TGTGCCAGCAGCTTAGGTTCCGGGGCGCCGAACACTGAAGCTTTCTTT. Amino acid sequence: CASSLGSGAPNTEAFF.

This chain links TRBV7-2 with TRBJ2-7; 9 bases fit TRBD2. The germline V gene has CDR1 SGHTA and CDR2 FQGNSA. The CDR3 covers 16 residues. Trimming took 4 bases from V and 0 from J; bases not matched to a gene: 7. The CDR3 protein is CASSSGLALSSYEQYF. The DNA for the CDR3 is TGTGCCAGCAGCTCCGGACTAGCGCTAAGCTCCTACGAGCAGTACTTC.

This chain joins TRBV21-1 and TRBJ2-1; TRBD1 is the table's D call and was not checked against the DNA. TRBV21-1 is a pseudogene. The CDR3 totals 12 residues. The CDR3 sequence: CAGDRGWGEQFF. CDR3 in DNA: TGTGCCGGGGATAGGGGTTGGGGTGAGCAGTTCTTC.

The rearrangement links TRBV28 to TRBJ2-5, with 10 bases fitting TRBD2. The CDR3 spans 20 residues. Trimming cost V 5 bases and J 2 bases; bases outside gene matches: 20. Germline V gene data show CDR1 as MDHEN and CDR2 as SYDVKM. CDR3 amino acids: CASSGGLGQGWTSGQETQYF. The CDR3 nucleotides are TGTGCCAGCAGTGGAGGGCTCGGGCAGGGTTGGACTAGCGGACAAGAGACCCAGTACTTC.

The chain combines TRBV2 with TRBJ1-1, with 7 positions matching TRBD1. The CDR3 has 13 residues. V shed 5 bases and J 1 base; nucleotides not matched to a gene: 1. Germline V gene lookup returns CDR1 SNHLY and CDR2 FYNNEI. CDR3 sequence reads: CASSRDRNTEAFF. The CDR3 nucleotides read TGTGCCAGCAGTCGGGACAGGAACACTGAAGCTTTCTTT.

In its sample, this clone was seen a few times. The CDR3 nucleotides are TGTGCCAGCCGTGATAACAGGGGACGGGGAGAAAAACTGTTTTTT. It yields the protein CASRDNRGRGEKLFF. This sequence joins TRBV28 and TRBJ1-4; TRBD1 matches at 7 bases. The J segment lost 8 bases and the V segment lost 8 bases, leaving 14 bases of the junction unmatched. CDR3 length: 15 residues. Germline assignment: CDR1 MDHEN and CDR2 SYDVKM.

V gene TRBV5-1 combines with J gene TRBJ2-3; D gene ambiguous. CDR1 and CDR2 (germline): SGHRS, YFSETQ. Deletions cut 2 bases from V and 0 bases from J, with 10 bases between. The CDR3 sequence is 15 residues long. In DNA form, the CDR3 reads TGCGCCAGCAGCTTAGTTGCGACAAGCACAGATACGCAGTATTTT. Translation gives CASSLVATSTDTQYF.

The chain recombines TRBV5-1 with TRBJ2-5, with TRBD1 matching 8 bases. CDR3 size: 14 residues. V lost 4 bases, J lost 4 bases, and 6 bases stayed unmatched. Per the germline V gene, CDR1 is SGHRS and CDR2 is YFSETQ. In nucleotides, the CDR3 is TGCGCCAGCAGCACCCAGGGGGCTAGAGAGACCCAGTACTTC. Translated: CASSTQGARETQYF.

The chain uses TRBV21-1 and TRBJ2-6; the table assigns TRBD1, which was not confirmed against the DNA. TRBV21-1 represents a pseudogene. This CDR3 comprises 23 residues. CDR3 in amino acids: CASNNPVPQGWGKSYAGANVLTF. The DNA of the CDR3 is TGTGCCAGCAACAACCCCGTCCCTCAGGGTTGGGGAAAAAGTTACGCTGGGGCCAACGTCCTGACTTTC.

This clone appeared once. The chain uses TRBV27 and TRBJ2-7, with 9 bases aligning to TRBD2. Trimming took 4 bases from V and 5 from J; bases not matched to a gene: 6. This CDR3 is built from 14 residues. Germline lookup yields CDR1 MNHEY and CDR2 SMNVEV (reference sequence). This chain's CDR3 is CASSSLAGRNEQYF. The CDR3 coding sequence is TGTGCCAGCAGTTCTCTAGCGGGGAGGAACGAGCAGTACTTC.

The chain combines TRBV28 with TRBJ1-4; TRBD1 is a possible D gene (5 bases). There are 14 residues in the CDR3. CDR1 and CDR2 (germline): MDHEN, SYDVKM. Trimming pared 4 bases from V and 8 bases from J, leaving 14 bases between. CDR3 DNA sequence: TGTGCCAGCAGTTGGGGCTTTTCAAGCGAAAAACTGTTTTTT. Its translation: CASSWGFSSEKLFF.

The J gene is TRBJ1-1, the V gene TRBV5-1; D perhaps matches TRBD1 (6 bases). The CDR3 consists of 14 residues. The germline V gene has CDR1 SGHRS and CDR2 YFSETQ. V lost 0 bases and J lost 8, with 14 bases in between. CDR3 residues: CASSLAAGVQEAFF. Written as DNA, the CDR3 is TGCGCCAGCAGCTTGGCAGCAGGGGTACAGGAAGCTTTCTTT.

The gene calls are TRBV6-5 and TRBJ2-1, with TRBD1 matching 7 bases. The germline CDR1 and CDR2 sequences are MNHEY and SVGAGI. CDR3 length equals 15 residues. The J segment lost 10 bases and the V segment lost 8 bases, leaving 17 bases of the junction unmatched. The CDR3 DNA is TGTGCCAGCTGCTTGACAGGGAATATACTAAACGAGCAGTTCTTC. Residues: CASCLTGNILNEQFF.